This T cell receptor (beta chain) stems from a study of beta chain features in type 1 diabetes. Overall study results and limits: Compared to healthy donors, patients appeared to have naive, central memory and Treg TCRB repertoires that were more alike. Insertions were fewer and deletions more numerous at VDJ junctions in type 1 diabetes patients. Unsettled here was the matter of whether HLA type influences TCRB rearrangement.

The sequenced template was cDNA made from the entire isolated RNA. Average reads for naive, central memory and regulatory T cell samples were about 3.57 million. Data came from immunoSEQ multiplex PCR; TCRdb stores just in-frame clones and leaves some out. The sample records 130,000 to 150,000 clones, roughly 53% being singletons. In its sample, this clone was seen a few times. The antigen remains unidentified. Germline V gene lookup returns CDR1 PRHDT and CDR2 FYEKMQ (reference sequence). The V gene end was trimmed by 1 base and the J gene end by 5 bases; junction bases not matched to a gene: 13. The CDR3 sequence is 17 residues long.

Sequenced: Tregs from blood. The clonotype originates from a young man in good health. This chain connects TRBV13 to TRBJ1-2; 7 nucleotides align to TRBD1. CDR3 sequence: CASSLEVGQAGKYGYTF. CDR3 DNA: TGTGCCAGCAGCTTAGAGGTCGGACAGGCCGGGAAGTATGGCTACACCTTC.